The 6 T cell receptor beta chains in this list originate from one sample, sequenced in a study of OX40 agonist ivuxolimab in advanced cancers. Measured with immunoSEQ multiplex PCR; TCRdb has only the in-frame clones, and not every one. The data contain about 64,000 clones, 80% of them seen just once; the ten biggest clones take up 1.2%. Sample: CD4+ or CD8+ T cells sorted from blood, taken in a trial of the OX40 agonist ivuxolimab. Receptors were obtained from an adult with an advanced solid tumor such as melanoma, head and neck, liver or kidney cancer.

This sequence joins TRBV29-1 and TRBJ1-4; 8 positions agree with TRBD1. The germline CDR1 and CDR2 sequences are SQVTM and ANQGSEA. The CDR3 runs to 15 residues. Losses at the gene ends were 4 bases for V and 2 bases for J; bases not matched to a gene: 6. The CDR3 is CSVGPQGATNEKLFF. As DNA, the CDR3 is TGCAGCGTTGGGCCCCAGGGGGCGACTAATGAAAAACTGTTTTTT.

The genes are TRBV5-6 and TRBJ2-3; 9 bases are a match to TRBD2. The CDR3 runs to 15 residues. The V gene's germline CDR1 is SGHDT and CDR2 YYEEEE. The junction had 8 bases not matched to a gene; V was cut back by 0 bases and J by 9 bases. The chain's CDR3 is CASSLELTSGGTQYF. The CDR3 nucleotides are TGTGCCAGCAGCTTGGAGCTAACCAGCGGGGGGACGCAGTATTTT.

The chain is built from TRBV13 and TRBJ2-5; D remains unclear. The J call is uncertain, as TRBJ2-7 better fits the DNA end. Germline CDR1 reads PRHDT; CDR2 reads FYEKMQ (reference sequence). CDR3 size: 11 residues. CDR3 residues: CASTYVHEQYF. DNA of the CDR3: TGTGCCAGCACCTATGTCCACGAGCAGTACTTC.

The chain employs TRBV10-2 and TRBJ1-2; perhaps TRBD1 as D (5 bases). V was clipped by 2 bases and J by 7 bases, with 17 bases between them. The CDR3 contains 15 residues. CDR1 is WSHSY and CDR2 is SAAADI in the germline V gene. The DNA of the CDR3 is TGCGCCAGCAGTGAGGGCGGGCAGGGACTATTTGGCTACACCTTC. This sequence encodes CASSEGGQGLFGYTF.

This clone was seen a single time. This chain uses TRBV5-4 with TRBJ2-1; unclear D gene. The CDR3 loop spans 12 amino acids. Per germline, CDR1 SGHNT and CDR2 YYREEE (reference sequence). Deletions cut 2 bases from V and 7 bases from J, with 7 bases between. The CDR3 spells CASSLLKNEQFF. The CDR3 DNA reads TGTGCCAGCAGCTTACTAAAGAATGAGCAGTTCTTC.

The J gene is TRBJ2-7, the V gene TRBV7-8; either TRBD1 or TRBD2 may fit D (5 bases each). The germline CDR1 and CDR2 sequences are SGHVS and FQNEAQ. Trimming pared 5 bases from V and 2 bases from J, leaving 16 bases between. The CDR3 is 15 residues long. The CDR3 region is CASSREGSHPYEQYF. CDR3 DNA sequence: TGTGCCAGCAGCCGTGAGGGGTCCCACCCCTACGAGCAGTACTTC.